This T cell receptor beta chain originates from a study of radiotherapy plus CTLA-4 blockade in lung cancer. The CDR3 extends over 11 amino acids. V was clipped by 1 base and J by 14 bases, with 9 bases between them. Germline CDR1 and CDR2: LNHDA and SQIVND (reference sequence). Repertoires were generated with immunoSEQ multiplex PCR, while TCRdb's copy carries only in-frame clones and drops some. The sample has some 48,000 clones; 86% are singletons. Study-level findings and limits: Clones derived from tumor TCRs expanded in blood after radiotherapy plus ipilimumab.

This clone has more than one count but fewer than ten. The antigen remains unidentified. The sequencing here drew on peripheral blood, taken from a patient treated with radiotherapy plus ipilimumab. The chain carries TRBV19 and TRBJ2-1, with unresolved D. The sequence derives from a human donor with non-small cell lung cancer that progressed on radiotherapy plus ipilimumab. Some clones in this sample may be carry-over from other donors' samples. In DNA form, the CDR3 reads TGTGCCAGTAGTATAGGCCCTCGGGAGTTCTTC. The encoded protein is CASSIGPREFF.